The source of this T cell receptor (beta chain) is a study of CD8+ T cells in alopecia areata. Study details: Each day, treated patients took oral tofacitinib twice, at 5 to 10 mg per dose.

Study observations and caveats: Scalp lesions, especially in alopecia totalis/universalis, had higher clonality than normal scalp. Persistence of many expanded lesional clones was seen in scalp and blood during tofacitinib.

About this clone itself: Its cognate antigen is unknown.

Noted treatment: oral pan-JAK inhibitor, 5-10 mg twice daily. Sequencing used cDNA as its template, made by extracting RNA and reverse transcribing it. TCRdb's copy holds only in-frame clones and misses some; the assay was immunoSEQ multiplex PCR. The table has roughly 210,000 clones, 40% to 55% seen once. Between the trimmed V and J ends, which lost 0 bases and 2 bases, there was a span of 5 bases. Per germline, CDR1 MGHRA and CDR2 YSYEKL. This CDR3 comprises 14 residues. The TCR sequence derives from a human donor with alopecia areata. This chain uses TRBV4-1 with TRBJ2-1; D not resolved. Source: CD4+ T cells sorted from blood, taken between weeks 36 and 40, from a patient treated with tofacitinib. The CDR3, as DNA: TGCGCCAGCAGCCAAGATGCCACCTACAATGAGCAGTTCTTC. Protein: CASSQDATYNEQFF.